Listed below are T cell receptor beta chains from one sample, sequenced in a study of human thymus T cells. Sequencing used immunoSEQ multiplex PCR; TCRdb keeps in-frame clones, though not all of them. Seen here are tens of thousands of clones, 90% to 95% observed once, and the top ten hold approximately 0.031%. Specimen: thymus tissue. Source of these receptors: a girl under three years old with a congenital heart defect but otherwise immunologically healthy. Both conserved end residues are part of each CDR3. Each record gives: J gene, D gene, CDR3 length, V gene, clone size, CDR3 protein, CDR3 DNA. D genes are given only for firm matches. The size of a clone is reported for some rows only, either as once, few or many, or as a class for expanded clones.

TRBJ2-7,TRBD1,16,TRBV6-7,-,CAGDRGLAGLSYEQYF,TGTGCCGGGGACAGGGGGCTGGCGGGGCTCTCCTACGAGCAGTACTTC
TRBJ2-1,-,13,TRBV5-5,-,CASSGADWDEQFF,TGTGCCAGCAGCGGGGCAGACTGGGATGAGCAGTTCTTC
TRBJ2-7,-,12,TRBV25-1,-,CASSEYTYEQYF,TGTGCCAGCAGTGAATATACCTACGAGCAGTACTTC
TRBJ2-7,-,16,TRBV6-5,-,CASSYSDSLWGYEQYF,TGTGCCAGCAGTTACTCAGATTCACTTTGGGGGTACGAGCAGTACTTC
TRBJ2-1,TRBD2,15,TRBV4-3,-,CASSHLAGSYNEQFF,TGCGCCAGCAGCCACCTAGCGGGCTCCTACAATGAGCAGTTCTTC
TRBJ2-5,-,10,TRBV6-1,-,CASRGETQYF,TGTGCCAGCAGGGGGGAGACCCAGTACTTC
TRBJ2-1,TRBD1,16,TRBV9,-,CASNRGPRESYNEQFF,TGTGCCAGCAACAGGGGGCCCCGGGAATCCTACAATGAGCAGTTCTTC
TRBJ2-7,-,11,TRBV7-6,-,CASSFHYEQYF,TGTGCCAGCAGCTTCCATTACGAGCAGTACTTC
TRBJ2-7,-,13,TRBV6-6,-,CASSSGRNYEQYF,TGTGCCAGCAGTTCGGGCAGGAATTACGAGCAGTACTTC
TRBJ1-4,-,18,TRBV5-6,-,CASSLAPTSPRTTEKLFF,TGTGCCAGCAGCTTGGCACCGACCTCCCCTCGCACCACTGAAAAACTGTTTTTT
TRBJ1-3,-,20,TRBV21-1,-,CASSQQTPGTAIDTGNTIYF,TGTGCCAGCAGCCAGCAAACCCCTGGGACAGCCATAGACACTGGAAACACCATATATTTT
TRBJ2-3,-,21,TRBV2,-,CASSEGDRAVASVRHMDTQYF,TGTGCCAGCAGTGAAGGGGATCGCGCCGTCGCGAGCGTAAGGCATATGGATACGCAGTATTTT
TRBJ1-5,-,15,TRBV6-5,-,CASSENGGLNQPQHF,TGTGCCAGCAGCGAAAACGGAGGGTTGAATCAGCCCCAGCATTTT
TRBJ1-2,-,15,TRBV9,-,CASTRPGRGAYGYTF,TGTGCCAGCACCCGCCCGGGACGGGGCGCCTATGGCTACACCTTC
TRBJ2-7,TRBD2,16,TRBV6-6,-,CASSSPTSAPTYQQYF,TGTGCCAGCAGTTCTCCGACTAGCGCACCTACCTACCAGCAGTACTTC
TRBJ2-1,-,14,TRBV7-2,-,CASSLASRRDEQFF,TGTGCCAGCAGCTTAGCGAGTCGCCGCGATGAGCAGTTCTTC
TRBJ1-1,TRBD1,13,TRBV6-4,-,CASETGSDTEAFF,TGTGCCAGCGAGACAGGGTCGGACACTGAAGCTTTCTTT
TRBJ2-5,TRBD2,18,TRBV5-6,-,CASSLKREAGIGFWTQYF,TGTGCCAGCAGCTTGAAGCGGGAGGCCGGTATAGGGTTTTGGACCCAGTACTTC
TRBJ2-7,-,13,TRBV13,-,CASSSDTSYEQYF,TGTGCCAGCAGCTCCGACACCTCCTACGAGCAGTACTTC
TRBJ1-1,-,17,TRBV7-6,-,CASSLGLGNTRGTEAFF,TGTGCCAGCAGCTTGGGACTGGGCAATACCCGCGGCACTGAAGCTTTCTTT
TRBJ2-7,-,15,TRBV5-1,-,CASSPSPGMLYEQYF,TGCGCCAGCAGCCCATCGCCAGGGATGCTCTACGAGCAGTACTTC
TRBJ1-2,-,12,TRBV18,-,CASSPEPYGYTF,TGTGCCAGCTCACCGGAGCCGTATGGCTACACCTTC
TRBJ2-7,-,14,TRBV28,-,CASSSRLDSYEQYF,TGTGCCAGCAGTTCACGGCTAGATTCGTACGAGCAGTACTTC
TRBJ2-4,-,14,TRBV30,-,CAWSVAGIKNIQYF,TGTGCCTGGAGTGTAGCAGGGATTAAAAACATTCAGTACTTC
TRBJ1-2,-,16,TRBV9,-,CASSVVRGRFNYGYTF,TGTGCCAGCAGCGTAGTCCGGGGCCGTTTTAACTATGGCTACACCTTC
TRBJ2-1,TRBD2,18,TRBV7-8,-,CASSSSYPSGRAYNEQFF,TGTGCCAGCAGCTCAAGCTATCCTAGCGGGAGGGCGTACAATGAGCAGTTCTTC
TRBJ1-1,-,14,TRBV19,-,CASSLRDMNTEAFF,TGTGCCAGTAGTCTCCGGGACATGAACACTGAAGCTTTCTTT
TRBJ1-2,-,16,TRBV10-3,-,CAISESKDEGRYGYTF,TGTGCCATCAGTGAGTCGAAAGATGAGGGTCGCTATGGCTACACCTTC
TRBJ1-3,TRBD1,15,TRBV2,once,CASSARTGAGNTIYF,TGTGCCAGCAGTGCTCGGACAGGGGCTGGAAACACCATATATTTT
TRBJ1-1,TRBD1,12,TRBV5-5,-,CASSLRTGKAFF,TGTGCCAGCAGCCTACGGACAGGCAAAGCTTTCTTT
TRBJ2-3,-,18,TRBV9,-,CASSVDGGTSRGTDTQYF,TGTGCCAGCAGCGTAGACGGCGGGACCTCCAGGGGCACAGATACGCAGTATTTT
TRBJ2-5,TRBD2,18,TRBV29-1,once,CSLVRDRGKLAGGETQYF,TGCAGCCTGGTCCGGGACAGGGGTAAACTAGCGGGAGGAGAGACCCAGTACTTC
TRBJ1-2,-,16,TRBV5-8,-,CASSNGRGDEEYCYTF,TGTGCCAGTAGCAATGGTAGAGGGGACGAGGAATATTGCTACACCTTC
TRBJ1-1,-,16,TRBV5-1,-,CASSLAGQIPNTEAFF,TGCGCCAGCAGCTTGGCCGGTCAGATACCGAACACTGAAGCTTTCTTT
TRBJ2-2,TRBD2,21,TRBV4-2,-,CASSQIRTSGSIIGATGELFF,TGTGCCAGCAGCCAAATAAGGACTAGCGGGAGTATCATTGGCGCCACCGGGGAGCTGTTTTTT
TRBJ2-5,-,17,TRBV21-1,once,CASSKVRDRWGQETQYF,TGTGCCAGCAGCAAAGTAAGGGACAGGTGGGGTCAAGAGACCCAGTACTTC
TRBJ2-5,-,16,TRBV5-1,-,CASSLEPSLVQETQYF,TGCGCCAGCAGCTTGGAGCCTAGTCTAGTCCAAGAGACCCAGTACTTC